The clone carrying this T cell receptor beta chain has a count of ten or more. Its target is not known. TCR beta CDR3 regions were amplified from RNA. TCR CDR3 underwent first-round RT-PCR with the HTBI primer set. One entry per CDR3 protein, called by TCRdb with MiXCR from the multiplex PCR reads. The sample includes a few hundred thousand distinct CDR3 sequences, 14% to 15% of them seen just once. No ophthalmopathy progression within 18 months constituted stable Graves' hyperthyroidism. The sample originates from a study of T cells in Graves' hyperthyroidism and ophthalmopathy. Turning to the study itself: Peripheral blood was acquired at first diagnosis, ahead of any therapy whatsoever.

General study points: Most clonotypes expanded in thyroid above 0.001 were likewise present in blood.

The sample taken for sequencing was blood. This receptor was taken from a woman aged 30 to 39 with Graves' hyperthyroidism.

CDR3 bases: TGTGCCTGGAGTCGGGGGTTTGGGGCCAACGTCCTGACTTTC. Its protein product is CAWSRGFGANVLTF. The chain couples TRBV30 to TRBJ2-6, with D perhaps TRBD2 (6 bases). V was pared by 2 bases and J by 3 bases, with 8 bases between. The CDR3 consists of 14 residues. CDR1 is GTSNPN, CDR2 SVGIG, per germline (reference sequence).